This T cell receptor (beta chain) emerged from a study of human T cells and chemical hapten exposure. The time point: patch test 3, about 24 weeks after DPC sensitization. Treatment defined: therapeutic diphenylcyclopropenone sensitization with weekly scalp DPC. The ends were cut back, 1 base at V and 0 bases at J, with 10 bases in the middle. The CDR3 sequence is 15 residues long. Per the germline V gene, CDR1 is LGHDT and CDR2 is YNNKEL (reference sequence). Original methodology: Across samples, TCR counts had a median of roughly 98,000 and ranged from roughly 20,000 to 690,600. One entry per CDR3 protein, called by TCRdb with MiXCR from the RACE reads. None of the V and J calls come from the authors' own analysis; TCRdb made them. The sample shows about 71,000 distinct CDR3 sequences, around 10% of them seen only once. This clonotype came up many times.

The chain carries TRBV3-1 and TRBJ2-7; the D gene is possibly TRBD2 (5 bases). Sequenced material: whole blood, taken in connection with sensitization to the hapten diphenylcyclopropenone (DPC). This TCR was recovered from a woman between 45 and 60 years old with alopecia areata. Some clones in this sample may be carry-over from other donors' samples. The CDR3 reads CASSQGGSSSYEQYF. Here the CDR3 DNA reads TGTGCCAGCAGCCAAGGAGGGTCCAGCTCCTACGAGCAGTACTTC.